The source of this T cell receptor beta chain is a study of tumor and adjacent non-tumor tissue in lung cancer. For the study at large: Each sample yielded around 4 million productive TCRbeta reads on average.

A modified ARM-PCR protocol with three rounds of nested PCR amplified TCRbeta. TCRdb called the multiplex PCR reads again in MiXCR, with one record for every CDR3 protein. The sample holds 60,000 to 85,000 distinct CDR3 sequences, 76% seen once. On this clonotype: The antigen is undetermined. A single base separates this from a much larger clone, so it may be a read error.

Study-level points and caveats: Compared with tumor, normal lung showed significantly lower TCR diversity.

This CDR3 contains 14 residues. Looked up from germline, CDR1 is LGHNA and CDR2 is YNFKEQ. This sample's RNA came from whole unsorted tissue. This non-tumor lung sample came from over 3 cm beyond the tumor edge. Donors were chemotherapy-naive, newly diagnosed lung cancer surgical patients in China, August–late 2014. The TCR comes from a man in his 70s with non-small cell lung cancer. Sequences were obtained from distant non-tumor lung tissue. The V gene is TRBV4-2, the J gene TRBJ2-7, with D tentatively TRBD1 (6 bases). CDR3 coding DNA: TGTGCCAGCAACCAAGATACAGGGATCGACGAGCAGTACTTC. This codes for CASNQDTGIDEQYF.